Each of the 8 T cell receptor beta chains below was sequenced from the same sample in a study of T cell responses to AZD1222 COVID-19 vaccine. The repertoire was sequenced with immunoSEQ multiplex PCR; TCRdb's copy has only in-frame clones and lacks some. The data hold 150,000 to 200,000 clones, with roughly 93% observed a single time. Sequenced here: peripheral blood, sampled on day 0 of AZD1222 vaccination. The receptors were sampled from an adult in good health.

The chain employs TRBV2 and TRBJ1-5, with TRBD1 as a possible D gene (5 bases). The CDR3 has 16 amino acids. Germline V gene data show CDR1 as SNHLY and CDR2 as FYNNEI. Trimming cost V 7 bases and J 0 bases, with 16 bases left between them. CDR3 nucleotide sequence: TGTGCCAGCACCAGGACAACTATAGCTAGCAATCAGCCCCAGCATTTT. The encoded protein is CASTRTTIASNQPQHF.

The rearrangement links TRBV15 to TRBJ1-1, with D possibly matching TRBD1 (5 bases). This CDR3 comprises 15 residues. Looked up from germline, CDR1 is LNHNV and CDR2 is YYDKDF (reference sequence). Deletions cut 0 bases from V and 1 base from J, with 9 bases between. In DNA form, the CDR3 reads TGTGCCACCAGCAGAGATGGGGGATCGAACACTGAAGCTTTCTTT. It is translated as CATSRDGGSNTEAFF.

J is TRBJ2-5 and V is TRBV6-5; 9 bases fit TRBD2. CDR3 length equals 15 residues. The V segment lost 7 bases and the J segment 5 bases; nucleotides outside the gene matches: 11. CDR1 is MNHEY, CDR2 SVGAGI, per germline. In DNA, the CDR3 is TGTGCCAGCACCGGTTGGGCGGGGGGGCGTGAGACCCAGTACTTC. Amino acids: CASTGWAGGRETQYF.

The CDR3 region is CASSQELEWAGGYTF. DNA for the CDR3: TGCGCCAGCAGCCAAGAACTTGAGTGGGCTGGTGGCTACACCTTC. The J gene is TRBJ1-2, the V gene TRBV4-1; D gene ambiguous. This CDR3 spans 15 amino acids. Germline values: CDR1 MGHRA, CDR2 YSYEKL. Trimming removed 0 bases at V and 7 bases at J, with 15 bases between.

This clone was detected only once. The chain couples TRBV7-9 to TRBJ2-1; 7 bases map to TRBD2. Germline trimming cut 4 bases from V and 6 bases from J; bases unmatched to any gene: 6. In germline, CDR1 is SEHNR, CDR2 FQNEAQ (reference sequence). This CDR3 contains 14 residues. CDR3 DNA sequence: TGTGCCAGCAGCTCAGGCGGGGGAGGCAATGAGCAGTTCTTC. Amino acids: CASSSGGGGNEQFF.

V is TRBV5-5 and J is TRBJ1-2, with 7 positions matching TRBD1. From germline, CDR1 is SGHKS and CDR2 YYEKEE (reference sequence). The CDR3 loop spans 17 amino acids. V shed 4 bases and J 2 bases; nucleotides not matched to a gene: 14. The CDR3 protein is CASSPHAPGGANYGYTF. CDR3 DNA: TGTGCCAGCAGCCCCCACGCCCCAGGGGGAGCCAACTATGGCTACACCTTC.

Only a few counts were recorded for this clone. V gene TRBV6-4 combines with J gene TRBJ2-7; possibly TRBD1 or TRBD2 for D (6 bases each). V gave up 6 bases and J gave up 0 bases, with 15 bases separating them. CDR3 length: 15 amino acids. Germline V gives CDR1 MRHNA, CDR2 SNTAGT. CDR3 coding DNA: TGTGCCAGCAGCCCAGGGGCGGGGAGCTCCTACGAGCAGTACTTC. Protein sequence: CASSPGAGSSYEQYF.

V gene TRBV20-1 combines with J gene TRBJ1-1; unclear D gene. The V end was cut by 3 bases, the J end by 1 base, with 12 bases between. This CDR3 has 14 residues. Germline loops: CDR1 DFQATT, CDR2 SNEGSKA (reference sequence). In nucleotides, the CDR3 is TGCAGTGCTAGTATCGGGCACCCGAACACTGAAGCTTTCTTT. It encodes CSASIGHPNTEAFF.